Shown below are 29 T cell receptor beta chains from a single sample sequenced in a study of blood T cell repertoires in COVID-19. The table came from immunoSEQ multiplex PCR; TCRdb's copy has only in-frame clones and leaves some out. The sample includes over 130,000 clones, around 73% of them seen just once. The sample comprised peripheral blood. The receptors were gathered from a woman in her forties or fifties with active or convalescent COVID-19.

The CDR3 spells CASTIGTGSLGANVLTF. The DNA for the CDR3 is TGTGCCAGCACCATCGGGACAGGATCCCTTGGGGCCAACGTCCTGACTTTC. This rearrangement joins TRBV7-9 to TRBJ2-6; 8 bases fit TRBD1. This CDR3 spans 17 amino acids. The germline gives CDR1 SEHNR, CDR2 FQNEAQ (reference sequence). V was clipped by 7 bases and J by 3 bases; unmatched bases: 11.

This rearrangement joins TRBV5-1 to TRBJ2-5; D possibly corresponds to TRBD1 (5 bases). CDR1 SGHRS and CDR2 YFSETQ come from the germline V gene. The CDR3 sequence is 15 residues long. V lost 3 bases and J lost 4, with 16 bases in between. The CDR3 coding sequence is TGCGCCAGCAGCTCCCCCGGGCAGGGTGGAGAGACCCAGTACTTC. It specifies CASSSPGQGGETQYF.

This clone was counted a few times. This chain connects TRBV13 to TRBJ2-1; D unclear. Germline loops: CDR1 PRHDT, CDR2 FYEKMQ (reference sequence). Deletions cut 5 bases from V and 5 bases from J, with 7 bases between. There are 12 residues in the CDR3. The CDR3 DNA sequence: TGTGCCAGCAGCCGGTTCGACAATGAGCAGTTCTTC. Amino acid sequence: CASSRFDNEQFF.

This clone has a count of ten or more. V and J are TRBV27 and TRBJ1-6, with unresolved D. Germline V lookup: CDR1 MNHEY, CDR2 SMNVEV (reference sequence). V dropped 3 bases and J dropped 6 bases, with 9 bases sitting between them. This CDR3 comprises 14 residues. CDR3 DNA: TGTGCCAGCAGTTTTGGCCAGATTAATTCACCCCTCCACTTT. This sequence encodes CASSFGQINSPLHF.

The chain is built from TRBV7-9 and TRBJ2-7, with 12 positions matching TRBD2. There are 17 residues in the CDR3. Trimming removed 5 bases from V and 1 base from J; junction bases left unmatched: 9. The V gene's germline CDR1 is SEHNR and CDR2 FQNEAQ (reference sequence). The CDR3 sequence: CASSERAGLAGSYEQYF. The DNA of the CDR3 is TGTGCCAGCAGCGAAAGGGCCGGACTAGCGGGGTCCTACGAGCAGTACTTC.

The genes are TRBV5-1 and TRBJ2-4, with D possibly TRBD2 on 5 matching bases. Germline V lookup: CDR1 SGHRS, CDR2 YFSETQ. V lost 0 bases, J lost 1 base, and 14 bases lay in between. CDR3 length: 17 amino acids. CDR3 sequence (DNA): TGCGCCAGCAGCTTGGGGGTTCACCGAGGGGCCAAAAACATTCAGTACTTC. As protein: CASSLGVHRGAKNIQYF.

The V gene is TRBV15, the J gene TRBJ1-2; 7 bases map to TRBD1. Germline trimming cut 0 bases from V and 2 bases from J; bases unmatched to any gene: 6. This CDR3 is 16 amino acids long. CDR1 and CDR2 from the germline V gene are LNHNV and YYDKDF (reference sequence). This chain's CDR3 is CATSREDRAPNYGYTF. The CDR3 DNA reads TGTGCCACCAGCAGAGAAGACAGGGCTCCGAACTATGGCTACACCTTC.

This clone has a handful of counts. The J gene is TRBJ2-5, the V gene TRBV27; TRBD1 might be the D (6 bases). The CDR3 spans 15 residues. Germline V lookup: CDR1 MNHEY, CDR2 SMNVEV (reference sequence). V gave up 3 bases and J gave up 5 bases, with 16 bases separating them. CDR3 nucleotide sequence: TGTGCCAGCAGTTTGCAACCAGGGGTCGCGGAGACCCAGTACTTC. Its protein is CASSLQPGVAETQYF.

V gene TRBV4-1 combines with J gene TRBJ1-6; possibly TRBD1 for D (5 bases). Trimming removed 4 bases from V and 7 bases from J, with 17 bases in between. Germline V gene data show CDR1 as MGHRA and CDR2 as YSYEKL. CDR3 length equals 16 residues. CDR3 bases: TGCGCCAGCAGCCGCCCGGACACTGCGGTCAATTCACCCCTCCACTTT. It encodes CASSRPDTAVNSPLHF.

The rearrangement links TRBV5-6 to TRBJ1-2, with D maybe TRBD1 (5 bases). This CDR3 spans 14 amino acids. CDR1 and CDR2 from the germline V gene are SGHDT and YYEEEE. Trimming pared 0 bases from V and 12 bases from J, leaving 18 bases between. The CDR3 nucleotides are TGTGCCAGCAGCTTGGTATCGGGGGATCAAGTGGACACCTTC. It is translated as CASSLVSGDQVDTF.

This clone was seen a handful of times. Mismatch with germline at one junction end may stem from a read error. V gene TRBV28 combines with J gene TRBJ2-5, with D possibly matching TRBD2 (5 bases). The CDR3 loop spans 11 amino acids. Germline V gives CDR1 MDHEN, CDR2 SYDVKM. CDR3 protein: CASSLRENQYF. CDR3 DNA: TGTGCCAGCAGTTTAAGGGAGAACCAGTACTTC.

The genes are TRBV6-5 and TRBJ2-3, with D maybe TRBD2 (5 bases). The CDR3 runs 15 residues. Trimming left V 2 bases short and J 1 base short, with 10 bases between. CDR1 MNHEY and CDR2 SVGAGI come from the germline V gene. In DNA, the CDR3 is TGTGCCAGCAGTTACAACCTCGGGGGCACAGATACGCAGTATTTT. This codes for CASSYNLGGTDTQYF.

The CDR3, as DNA: TGCGCCAGCAGCCTGGGACTCCTCAATCAGCCCCAGCATTTT. Amino acids: CASSLGLLNQPQHF. J is TRBJ1-5 and V is TRBV4-1, with D maybe TRBD1 (5 bases). V gave up 4 bases and J gave up 3 bases, with 10 bases separating them. The CDR3 is 14 residues long. Germline V gene sequence: CDR1 MGHRA, CDR2 YSYEKL.

The chain has TRBV7-9 and TRBJ2-7; D gene unclear. The length of the CDR3 is 16 residues. Germline assignment: CDR1 SEHNR and CDR2 FQNEAQ (reference sequence). Between the trimmed V and J ends, which lost 0 bases and 2 bases, there was a span of 14 bases. The chain's CDR3 is CASSLARQTPPYEQYF. The CDR3 DNA is TGTGCCAGCAGCTTAGCTAGACAAACTCCCCCCTACGAGCAGTACTTC.

This sequence joins TRBV5-1 and TRBJ1-2; the D is unclear. V lost 1 base and J 2 bases, leaving 6 bases between the germline ends. Germline V lookup: CDR1 SGHRS, CDR2 YFSETQ. The CDR3 runs 13 residues. The CDR3 nucleotides read TGCGCCAGCAGCTTGACACAAAACTATGGCTACACCTTC. Translated, it gives CASSLTQNYGYTF.

This clone was counted a few times. This chain connects TRBV2 to TRBJ2-7, with a weak D call TRBD2 (5 bases). Trimming took 6 bases from V and 6 from J, leaving 9 bases between them. From germline, CDR1 is SNHLY and CDR2 FYNNEI. The CDR3 is 11 amino acids. The CDR3 region has the DNA TGTGCCAGCAGAGCGGACGTCGAGCAGTACTTC. Translating gives CASRADVEQYF.

This clone showed up just a few times. Here the CDR3 reads CASSQGNSRGTDTQYF. CDR3 DNA sequence: TGCGCCAGCAGCCAAGGCAATTCCCGGGGCACAGATACGCAGTATTTT. The chain employs TRBV4-3 and TRBJ2-3; D remains ambiguous. The germline V and J ends were trimmed by 1 base and 1 base, with 12 bases remaining between them. The CDR3 consists of 16 residues. Germline values: CDR1 LGHNA, CDR2 YSLEER.

This clone was found a few times. The chain combines TRBV30 with TRBJ1-4; D gene ambiguous. Germline V lookup: CDR1 GTSNPN, CDR2 SVGIG (reference sequence). The CDR3 is 15 amino acids. V was trimmed by 5 bases and J by 3 bases, leaving 16 bases between them. The CDR3, as DNA: TGTGCCTGGTCGCCGGGTGTTCGTTCTAATGAAAAACTGTTTTTT. This translates into CAWSPGVRSNEKLFF.

The rearrangement uses TRBV6-5 and TRBJ1-1, with a possible D match to TRBD1 (5 bases). Germline CDR1 and CDR2: MNHEY and SVGAGI. The CDR3 totals 14 residues. V was clipped by 6 bases and J by 2 bases, with 13 bases between them. The DNA of the CDR3 is TGTGCCAGCAGAGACAGTTTGGGTAACACTGAAGCTTTCTTT. Amino acids: CASRDSLGNTEAFF.

The chain links TRBV3-1 (or the pseudogene TRBV3-2) to TRBJ1-5; D gene uncertain. Deletions cut 1 base from V and 3 bases from J, with 10 bases between. The CDR3 covers 15 residues. Germline CDR1 is LGHDT and CDR2 is YNNKEL (reference sequence). CDR3 amino acids: CASSQGAGINQPQHF. In DNA form, the CDR3 reads TGTGCCAGCAGCCAAGGGGCGGGAATCAATCAGCCCCAGCATTTT.

The chain joins TRBV6-5 to TRBJ1-6; D uncertain. CDR3 length equals 15 residues. Trimming stripped 4 bases from V and 10 bases from J, with 17 bases between. Germline CDR1 reads MNHEY; CDR2 reads SVGAGI. In DNA, the CDR3 is TGTGCCAGCAGTTCCGCCGCTGGGCAAGGCTCACCCCTCCACTTT. This encodes CASSSAAGQGSPLHF.

CDR3 in DNA: TGTGCCACCAGTGATGGGGGGACGGCGCGACAAGAGACCCAGTACTTC. Its translation: CATSDGGTARQETQYF. This chain links TRBV24-1 with TRBJ2-5, with D possibly matching TRBD2 (6 bases). This CDR3 is 16 amino acids long. Trimming shortened V by 3 bases and J by 2 bases, and 15 bases separated the two germline ends. Germline values: CDR1 KGHDR, CDR2 SFDVKD.

J is TRBJ2-2 and V is TRBV6-2 or TRBV6-3; tentative D call: TRBD1 (6 bases). V was pared by 3 bases and J by 1 base, with 12 bases between. This CDR3 comprises 16 residues. In germline, CDR1 is MNHEY, CDR2 SVGEGT. DNA for the CDR3: TGTGCCAGCAGTTATGGGCAGGGGCAGAACACCGGGGAGCTGTTTTTT. Translated, it gives CASSYGQGQNTGELFF.

The CDR3 nucleotides are TGTGCCAGCAGTTTGTTCCGGGACAGCGCGTACTTC. Its translation is CASSLFRDSAYF. V gene TRBV12-3 or TRBV12-4 combines with J gene TRBJ2-5; 7 bases line up with TRBD1. CDR3 length equals 12 residues. The trim removed 3 bases at V and 13 bases at J, leaving 8 bases unmatched.

V gene TRBV5-1 combines with J gene TRBJ1-1; TRBD1 agrees at 7 bases. CDR1 is SGHRS and CDR2 is YFSETQ in the germline V gene. This CDR3 is built from 16 residues. J lost 1 base, V lost 1 base, and 7 bases had no gene match. The DNA for the CDR3 is TGCGCCAGCAGCTTGTTTGCAGGGGGTTCGAACACTGAAGCTTTCTTT. It encodes CASSLFAGGSNTEAFF.

This clone was picked up a small number of times. V gene TRBV28 combines with J gene TRBJ1-6; weak D call: TRBD1 (5 bases). Germline CDR1 reads MDHEN; CDR2 reads SYDVKM. Trimming pared 1 base from V and 0 bases from J, leaving 16 bases between. This CDR3 has 19 residues. CDR3 nucleotides: TGTGCCAGCAGTTTATTGGAGGGGTCAGGGTTCTCCTATAATTCACCCCTCCACTTT. Translated, it gives CASSLLEGSGFSYNSPLHF.

The chain uses TRBV5-6 and TRBJ1-5; perhaps TRBD1 as D (5 bases). The CDR3 runs to 16 residues. V lost 4 bases, J lost 6 bases, and 20 bases lay in between. Germline-derived CDR1 and CDR2 are SGHDT and YYEEEE. The CDR3 sequence is CASSLRPAGGGQPQHF. The CDR3 DNA reads as TGTGCCAGCAGCCTACGGCCGGCCGGGGGAGGTCAGCCCCAGCATTTT.

This chain links TRBV7-9 with TRBJ1-3, with TRBD1 identical over 8 bases. This CDR3 is built from 14 residues. CDR1 SEHNR and CDR2 FQNEAQ come from the germline V gene (reference sequence). The V segment lost 5 bases and the J segment 4 bases; nucleotides outside the gene matches: 4. The CDR3 loop is CASSPTGVGNTIYF. CDR3 sequence (DNA): TGTGCCAGCAGCCCGACAGGGGTCGGAAACACCATATATTTT. Full variable domain (remainder filled in from reference TRBV7-9 and TRBJ1-3): DTGVSQNPRHKITKRGQNVTFRCDPISEHNRLYWYRQTLGQGPEFLTYFQNEAQLEKSRLLSDRFSAERPKGSFSTLEIQRTEQGDSAMYLCASSPTGVGNTIYFGEGSWLTVV.

The chain carries TRBV7-8 and TRBJ1-2; tentatively, D is TRBD1 (5 bases). Germline V gives CDR1 SGHVS, CDR2 FQNEAQ. This CDR3 spans 13 amino acids. V lost 7 bases to trimming and J lost 7 bases, with 16 bases between them. The CDR3 loop reads CASTPRGSLGYTF. In nucleotides, the CDR3 is TGTGCCAGCACCCCTAGGGGTAGTCTTGGCTACACCTTC.